A selection of T cell receptor beta chains follows, all from one sample in a study of regulatory T cells in long-lasting Graves disease. TCRdb analysed the multiplex PCR reads with MiXCR anew, one entry per CDR3 protein. The data hold more than 300,000 distinct CDR3 sequences, with 15% to 20% observed a single time. This specimen consisted of peripheral blood mononuclear cells (PBMCs), obtained when the disease was refractory, from a patient treated with antithyroid drugs. Receptors originate from a female donor with Graves disease. Each CDR3 is given with its conserved first and last residue. The D gene is left open where the match is weak. Clone size is not always given. Where it is, it says once, few, many or a class for expanded clones.

many,TRBJ2-1,TRBD2,TRBV12-3/TRBV12-4,CASTSQRERYEQFF,TGTGCCAGCACCTCTCAGCGGGAGCGGTATGAGCAGTTCTTC
.,TRBJ1-4,.,TRBV27,CASDPGGGAWEKLFF,TGTGCCAGCGACCCCGGGGGCGGCGCCTGGGAAAAACTGTTTTTT
.,TRBJ1-5,.,TRBV4-1,CASSERGVQPQHF,TGCGCCAGCAGCGAGAGAGGGGTCCAGCCCCAGCATTTT
many,TRBJ2-2,.,TRBV28,CASRGAPAGELFF,TGTGCCAGCCGGGGGGCGCCGGCCGGGGAGCTGTTTTTT
many,TRBJ2-7,TRBD2,TRBV12-3/TRBV12-4,CASSRTQTSGRREQYF,TGTGCCAGCAGTAGGACCCAGACTAGCGGACGTCGAGAGCAGTACTTC
.,TRBJ1-2,.,TRBV4-1,CASSQGDSASYGYTF,TGCGCCAGCAGCCAAGGAGACAGCGCTTCTTATGGCTACACCTTC
many,TRBJ1-1,.,TRBV27,CASSFGPLTEAFF,TGTGCCAGCAGTTTCGGACCTCTAACTGAAGCTTTCTTT
.,TRBJ1-5,.,TRBV30,CAWSEETGYYSNQPQHF,TGTGCCTGGAGTGAGGAGACAGGATATTATAGCAATCAGCCCCAGCATTTT
many,TRBJ2-5,.,TRBV3-1,CASSQLGQRTQYF,TGTGCCAGCAGCCAACTCGGTCAGCGGACCCAGTACTTC
many,TRBJ1-4,.,TRBV11-2,CASSLGLYRENEKLFF,TGTGCCAGCAGCTTAGGACTTTACAGGGAAAATGAAAAACTGTTTTTT